This T cell receptor beta chain was profiled in a study of spatial heterogeneity in lung cancer. Study outcomes and limitations: More often at tumor resection than at routine follow-up, ubiquitous expanded tumor TCRs were detected in the blood.

The J segment lost 1 base and the V segment lost 3 bases, leaving 3 bases of the junction unmatched. The germline gives CDR1 SGDLS, CDR2 YYNGEE. This CDR3 is 15 amino acids long. Time point defined: sample taken at primary tumor resection. No cell sorting; template was whole RNA from tumor, lung tissue or PBMC. Donors were about 70 untreated early-stage non-small cell lung cancer patients. The study tagged each TCR cDNA molecule with a unique molecular identifier. TCRdb itself ran the 5' RACE reads through MiXCR, one entry per CDR3 protein. The sample lists roughly 17,000 distinct CDR3 sequences; approximately 18% were seen once. This clonotype appeared a few times. Its target is unknown.

Material: PBMCs, obtained at surgery. The V call is TRBV9, the J call TRBJ1-4; 7 bases are shared with TRBD1. This receptor was obtained from a male donor with early-stage non-small cell lung cancer. For the CDR3, the DNA is TGTGCCAGCAGCGCAGGGGGAGGAACTAATGAAAAACTGTTTTTT. It encodes CASSAGGGTNEKLFF.